This passage covers 26 T cell receptor beta chains from one sample sequenced in a study of OX40 agonist ivuxolimab in advanced cancers. Method: immunoSEQ multiplex PCR; TCRdb's copy keeps in-frame clones and lacks some. The table shows around 55,000 clones, with approximately 86% occurring only once. The sequences come from CD4+ or CD8+ T cells sorted from blood, collected in a trial of the OX40 agonist ivuxolimab. The receptor set was obtained from an adult with an advanced solid tumor such as melanoma, head and neck, liver or kidney cancer.

The rearrangement links TRBV4-3 to TRBJ1-1; the D gene is possibly TRBD1 (5 bases). The length of the CDR3 is 14 residues. V lost 3 bases, J lost 0 bases, and 8 bases lay in between. In germline, CDR1 is LGHNA, CDR2 YSLEER. Written as DNA, the CDR3 is TGCGCCAGCAGCCAGGAGGACATGAACACTGAAGCTTTCTTT. Encoded protein: CASSQEDMNTEAFF.

This clone occurred a few times. The chain carries TRBV9 and TRBJ1-2; D gene ambiguous. The CDR3 length is 18 residues. CDR1 is SGDLS, CDR2 YYNGEE, per germline. Trimming removed 0 bases at V and 0 bases at J, with 18 bases between. The CDR3 DNA is TGTGCCAGCAGCGTAGCTGTAGAGAAACCCCGAACTAACTATGGCTACACCTTC. This codes for CASSVAVEKPRTNYGYTF.

This clone was counted once. The chain employs TRBV4-1 and TRBJ2-1; D could derive from TRBD1 or TRBD2 (5 bases each). This CDR3 contains 15 residues. Germline V gene data show CDR1 as MGHRA and CDR2 as YSYEKL. The germline V and J ends were trimmed by 0 bases and 6 bases, with 12 bases remaining between them. In DNA, the CDR3 is TGCGCCAGCAGCCAAGATCGGGGCAGCGCCAATGAGCAGTTCTTC. Translating gives CASSQDRGSANEQFF.

The chain combines TRBV9 with TRBJ2-1; D ambiguous. V was cut by 4 bases and J by 2 bases, with 16 bases left in between. The CDR3 has 16 amino acids. The germline V gene encodes CDR1 SGDLS and CDR2 YYNGEE. The CDR3 reads CASSTVLVGPYNEQFF. In DNA, the CDR3 is TGTGCCAGCAGCACCGTTCTAGTAGGTCCCTACAATGAGCAGTTCTTC.

This chain links TRBV13 with TRBJ1-1, with D unclear. The CDR3 covers 15 residues. V lost 1 base and J lost 6, with 15 bases in between. Germline lookup yields CDR1 PRHDT and CDR2 FYEKMQ (reference sequence). The chain's CDR3 is CASSLASTFNPEAFF. CDR3 DNA: TGTGCCAGCAGCTTAGCTTCGACTTTTAACCCTGAAGCTTTCTTT.

Points on this clone: The missing conserved phenylalanine or tryptophan at the end of this CDR3 makes a read error likely. The chain uses TRBV7-9 and TRBJ1-6; D gene ambiguous. CDR3 length equals 16 residues. CDR1 SEHNR and CDR2 FQNEAQ come from the germline V gene (reference sequence). V lost 1 base, J lost 4 bases, and 11 bases lay in between. The CDR3 DNA follows: TGTGCCAGCAGCTTAGTAAGCAGAACGTATAATTCACCCCTCCACCTT. Its protein is CASSLVSRTYNSPLHL.

This clone was seen once. This chain connects TRBV4-1 to TRBJ1-2; D remains unclear. The germline CDR1 and CDR2 sequences are MGHRA and YSYEKL. V lost 1 base to trimming and J lost 2 bases, with 11 bases between them. The CDR3 totals 15 residues. In DNA form, the CDR3 reads TGCGCCAGCAGCCAAGGAGGCTATACAAACTATGGCTACACCTTC. As protein: CASSQGGYTNYGYTF.

This sequence joins TRBV28 and TRBJ1-2, with unresolved D. V was trimmed by 3 bases and J by 10 bases, leaving 24 bases between them. The CDR3 is 16 amino acids. Germline V lookup: CDR1 MDHEN, CDR2 SYDVKM. The CDR3 sequence is CASSFWQAKVLWLYTF. The CDR3 nucleotides read TGTGCCAGCAGTTTCTGGCAGGCCAAGGTTCTGTGGCTCTACACCTTC.

This clone was counted between two and nine times. This rearrangement joins TRBV9 to TRBJ1-1; 9 nucleotides agree with TRBD1. This CDR3 spans 15 amino acids. Unmatched junction bases numbered 10, after V lost 4 bases and J lost 6 bases. Germline V gene sequence: CDR1 SGDLS, CDR2 YYNGEE. CDR3 DNA: TGTGCCAGCAGCTTAGGCCGGGACAGGGAGGCTGAAGCTTTCTTT. Its translation is CASSLGRDREAEAFF.

The chain combines TRBV19 with TRBJ1-2, with D perhaps TRBD1 (6 bases). The V end lost 6 bases, the J end lost 4 bases, and 9 bases lay between the germline ends. The V gene's germline CDR1 is LNHDA and CDR2 SQIVND (reference sequence). The CDR3 spans 12 residues. CDR3: CASSGTIYGYTF. In DNA, the CDR3 is TGTGCCAGTAGCGGGACAATCTATGGCTACACCTTC.

The chain is built from TRBV7-9 and TRBJ1-2, with a weak D call TRBD1 (5 bases). V was pared by 1 base and J by 8 bases, with 17 bases between. Germline CDR1 and CDR2: SEHNR and FQNEAQ (reference sequence). The CDR3 length is 15 residues. CDR3: CASSLERQGVEGYTF. CDR3 sequence (DNA): TGTGCCAGCAGCTTAGAACGCCAGGGCGTAGAAGGCTACACCTTC.

This chain links TRBV7-8 with TRBJ1-2, with D unclear. Trimming cost V 4 bases and J 0 bases, with 12 bases left between them. Germline lookup yields CDR1 SGHVS and CDR2 FQNEAQ. The CDR3 totals 15 residues. The CDR3 DNA sequence: TGTGCCAGCAGCTCCACTACCTTATCTAACTATGGCTACACCTTC. The encoded protein is CASSSTTLSNYGYTF.

The CDR3 nucleotides are TGTGCCAGCAGTGACCAGGAGGGAGCCAGCGGCGGCTACACCTTC. Translating it yields CASSDQEGASGGYTF. This rearrangement joins TRBV6-1 to TRBJ1-2; D ambiguous. The CDR3 covers 15 residues. Germline CDR1 and CDR2: MNHNS and SASEGT. The ends were cut back, 3 bases at V and 8 bases at J, with 19 bases in the middle.

Notes on this clone: The same CDR3 can be traced to other DNA sequences in this sample. The chain is built from TRBV7-9 and TRBJ2-5; unclear D gene. Between the trimmed V and J ends, which lost 5 bases and 2 bases, there was a span of 12 bases. Germline lookup yields CDR1 SEHNR and CDR2 FQNEAQ (reference sequence). The CDR3 loop spans 14 amino acids. This CDR3 is CASSPDRAQETQYF. Written as DNA, the CDR3 is TGTGCCAGCAGCCCAGATAGGGCACAAGAGACCCAGTACTTC.

The table lists this clone with a few counts. The chain couples TRBV4-3 to TRBJ2-7; 10 bases align to TRBD1. CDR3 size: 15 residues. The germline gives CDR1 LGHNA, CDR2 YSLEER. V dropped 4 bases and J dropped 5; count of bases not matched to a gene: 8. CDR3 region: CASSPTDRGLHEQYF. As DNA, the CDR3 is TGCGCCAGCAGCCCAACCGACAGGGGGCTCCACGAGCAGTACTTC.

The V call is TRBV5-1, the J call TRBJ1-1, with D unresolved. Germline V gene sequence: CDR1 SGHRS, CDR2 YFSETQ. V was cut by 3 bases and J by 4 bases, with 7 bases left in between. The CDR3 covers 12 residues. The CDR3, as DNA: TGCGCCAGCAGCTCCGAATTCACTGAAGCTTTCTTT. It yields the protein CASSSEFTEAFF.

The chain has TRBV6-5 and TRBJ1-2; perhaps TRBD1 as D (5 bases). Germline V gene data show CDR1 as MNHEY and CDR2 as SVGAGI. This CDR3 spans 13 amino acids. V lost 6 bases to trimming and J lost 2 bases, with 10 bases between them. The CDR3 reads CASSDSTNYGYTF. As DNA, the CDR3 is TGTGCCAGCAGCGACAGTACCAACTATGGCTACACCTTC.

The chain recombines TRBV7-2 with TRBJ1-1; 8 nucleotides agree with TRBD1. The CDR3 is 14 amino acids. The V segment lost 7 bases and the J segment 6 bases; nucleotides outside the gene matches: 10. Germline CDR1 is SGHTA and CDR2 is FQGNSA. CDR3 nucleotides: TGTGCCAGCACCTGGACAGGGATCGCCCCTGAAGCTTTCTTT. Protein sequence: CASTWTGIAPEAFF.

The sample holds one count of this clone. The chain carries TRBV7-2 and TRBJ2-7, with a weak D call TRBD2 (6 bases). The germline V gene encodes CDR1 SGHTA and CDR2 FQGNSA. The CDR3 has 12 residues. V was trimmed by 6 bases and J by 3 bases, leaving 9 bases between them. CDR3 in DNA: TGTGCCAGCAGGCCGGACTACTACGAGCAGTACTTC. This gives the protein CASRPDYYEQYF.

The chain carries TRBV7-2 and TRBJ2-7; D remains ambiguous. V shed 4 bases and J shed 2 bases, with 9 bases lying between them. The germline CDR1 and CDR2 sequences are SGHTA and FQGNSA. CDR3 size: 13 residues. CDR3 loop: CASSSDGPYEQYF. The CDR3 coding sequence is TGTGCCAGCAGCTCGGACGGGCCCTACGAGCAGTACTTC.

The chain joins TRBV28 to TRBJ2-7; TRBD1 or TRBD2 may be the D gene (6 bases each). The germline V and J ends were trimmed by 1 base and 3 bases, with 19 bases remaining between them. Germline CDR1 and CDR2: MDHEN and SYDVKM. CDR3 size: 17 residues. The DNA for the CDR3 is TGTGCCAGCAGTTTATATGCCGGGGGCGTATCCGGCTACGAGCAGTACTTC. Translated, it gives CASSLYAGGVSGYEQYF.

The chain couples TRBV14 to TRBJ2-1; D possibly corresponds to TRBD1 (6 bases). V was pared by 4 bases and J by 4 bases, with 17 bases between. CDR1 and CDR2 (germline): SGHDN, FVKESK. CDR3 length equals 16 residues. CDR3 DNA sequence: TGTGCCAGCAGCCCTATCACCGGGACACCTTACAATGAGCAGTTCTTC. The encoded protein is CASSPITGTPYNEQFF.

The rearrangement links TRBV4-3 to TRBJ2-4; TRBD2 might be the D (5 bases). The tail of the sequence fits TRBJ2-7 better, so the J call may be wrong. CDR3 size: 13 residues. The germline V gene encodes CDR1 LGHNA and CDR2 YSLEER. The CDR3, as DNA: TGCGCCAGCAGCCAAGATGAGGGCAGCGAGCAGTACTTC. This encodes CASSQDEGSEQYF.

The chain recombines TRBV5-1 with TRBJ2-1; a possible D gene is TRBD1 (6 bases). V gave up 5 bases and J gave up 0 bases, with 12 bases separating them. CDR1 is SGHRS, CDR2 YFSETQ, per germline. This CDR3 region has 15 residues. As DNA, the CDR3 is TGCGCCAGCAGGATCGGACAGAGCTCCTACAATGAGCAGTTCTTC. It translates to CASRIGQSSYNEQFF.

The gene calls are TRBV13 and TRBJ2-1; D might be TRBD2 (5 bases). CDR1 and CDR2 (germline): PRHDT, FYEKMQ (reference sequence). V shed 3 bases and J shed 5 bases, with 14 bases lying between them. This CDR3 spans 15 amino acids. The CDR3: CASSLRATQNNEQFF. As DNA, the CDR3 is TGTGCCAGCAGCTTGAGGGCAACCCAAAACAATGAGCAGTTCTTC.

The chain carries TRBV27 and TRBJ2-5; 8 bases map to TRBD2. After removal of 2 bases from V and 1 base from J, the junction contained 3 bases not matched to a gene. Germline CDR1 MNHEY, CDR2 SMNVEV (reference sequence). The CDR3 loop spans 15 amino acids. The DNA for the CDR3 is TGTGCCAGCAGTTTAAGGGGACTAGTCCAAGAGACCCAGTACTTC. Its translation is CASSLRGLVQETQYF.